The 19 T cell receptor beta chains below come from one sample, sequenced in a study of cytomegalovirus exposure and HLA in healthy donors. The PCR employed 60 Vbeta primers together with 13 Jbeta primers. Clones were sequenced by immunoSEQ multiplex PCR, and TCRdb holds only the in-frame ones, with some missing. The sample lists about 130,000 clones, roughly 78% seen once, with over 4% in the top ten. Sample: PBMCs. Receptors were obtained from a man aged 25 to 40 in good health.

The chain is built from TRBV2 and TRBJ1-5; tentative D call: TRBD1 (5 bases). The CDR3 has 14 residues. The germline V gene encodes CDR1 SNHLY and CDR2 FYNNEI. With 5 bases removed from V and 4 bases from J, the gap between germline ends came to 12 bases. Here the CDR3 reads CASSQRGGNQPQHF. The DNA for the CDR3 is TGTGCCAGCAGTCAAAGGGGTGGGAATCAGCCCCAGCATTTT.

This chain connects TRBV2 to TRBJ1-2; 7 bases are shared with TRBD1. The CDR3 contains 14 residues. CDR1 SNHLY and CDR2 FYNNEI come from the germline V gene. After removal of 10 bases from V and 5 bases from J, the junction contained 13 bases not matched to a gene. The CDR3: CAKRGGGKGYGYTF. The CDR3 DNA sequence: TGTGCCAAACGTGGAGGGGGCAAGGGTTATGGCTACACCTTC.

A few counts support this clone. The chain uses TRBV18 and TRBJ2-1; 8 nucleotides align to TRBD2. The junction had 17 bases not matched to a gene; V was cut back by 0 bases and J by 10 bases. The CDR3 is made up of 18 amino acids. Germline V gene lookup returns CDR1 KGHSH and CDR2 LQKENI. The CDR3 DNA is TGTGCCAGCTCACCACCGGCGACGGGAGGGCCCTCCCCGTTGGAGCAGTTCTTC. Protein product: CASSPPATGGPSPLEQFF.

This clone was seen a single time. The chain recombines TRBV28 with TRBJ1-1; D not certain. This CDR3 comprises 14 residues. CDR1 and CDR2 from the germline V gene are MDHEN and SYDVKM. Trimming took off 4 bases at V and 1 base at J, with 10 bases between the two ends. The CDR3 spells CASSSGGPNTEAFF. The CDR3, as DNA: TGTGCCAGCAGTTCTGGAGGCCCGAACACTGAAGCTTTCTTT. The variable domain in full, with the rest retrieved from reference TRBV28 and TRBJ1-1, is DVKVTQSSRYLVKRTGEKVFLECVQDMDHENMFWYRQDPGLGLRLIYFSYDVKMKEKGDIPEGYSVSREKKERFSLILESASTNQTSMYLCASSSGGPNTEAFFGQGTRLTVV.

V is TRBV7-9 and J is TRBJ1-2; tentative D call: TRBD1 (6 bases). The CDR3 sequence is 15 residues long. V gave up 1 base and J gave up 3 bases, with 12 bases separating them. Germline values: CDR1 SEHNR, CDR2 FQNEAQ (reference sequence). DNA for the CDR3: TGTGCCAGCAGCTTAGTGGGGACATACGACTATGGCTACACCTTC. Translation: CASSLVGTYDYGYTF.

V usage is TRBV5-6 and J usage is TRBJ2-5, with 10 bases aligning to TRBD1. After removal of 5 bases from V and 2 bases from J, the junction contained 6 bases not matched to a gene. The CDR3 runs 15 residues. The germline gives CDR1 SGHDT, CDR2 YYEEEE. CDR3 residues: CASRLTGGSQETQYF. CDR3 DNA: TGTGCCAGCAGATTGACAGGGGGCTCACAAGAGACCCAGTACTTC.

The chain links TRBV7-2 to TRBJ2-3; 12 nucleotides line up with TRBD2. Germline V gives CDR1 SGHTA, CDR2 FQGNSA. With 3 bases clipped from V and 6 bases from J, the junction kept 1 base outside the gene matches. CDR3 length equals 14 residues. The CDR3 DNA reads as TGTGCCAGCAGCTTGACTAGCGGGAGTGATACGCAGTATTTT. Residues: CASSLTSGSDTQYF.

Regarding this clone: This sample includes further DNA sequences coding for the same CDR3. This chain joins TRBV9 and TRBJ1-2; a possible D gene is TRBD1 (5 bases). Germline CDR1 is SGDLS and CDR2 is YYNGEE. The CDR3 consists of 16 residues. V dropped 4 bases and J dropped 0 bases, with 16 bases sitting between them. The chain's CDR3 is CASSLRVGAANYGYTF. CDR3 coding DNA: TGTGCCAGCAGCCTAAGGGTAGGGGCAGCTAACTATGGCTACACCTTC.

The CDR3 nucleotides are TGTGCCAGTAGTATCGTCACTGAAGCTTTCTTT. It translates to CASSIVTEAFF. V is TRBV19 and J is TRBJ1-1; D is uncertain. This CDR3 comprises 11 residues. Between the trimmed V and J ends, which lost 3 bases and 4 bases, there was a span of 3 bases. Germline values: CDR1 LNHDA, CDR2 SQIVND (reference sequence).

This chain connects TRBV28 to TRBJ2-4; possible D gene TRBD2, 5 bases. This CDR3 has 14 residues. The V end was cut by 3 bases, the J end by 10 bases, with 16 bases between. Germline loops: CDR1 MDHEN, CDR2 SYDVKM. The CDR3 here is CASSLARADRIQYF. The CDR3 DNA follows: TGTGCCAGCAGTTTGGCGAGGGCCGATAGGATTCAGTACTTC.

The rearrangement joins TRBV5-4 to TRBJ1-6; the D gene is possibly TRBD1 (6 bases). V gave up 1 base and J gave up 6 bases, with 8 bases separating them. Per germline, CDR1 SGHNT and CDR2 YYREEE (reference sequence). This CDR3 has 14 residues. CDR3: CASSLTGPNSPLHF. The CDR3 DNA follows: TGTGCCAGCAGCTTGACAGGGCCTAATTCACCCCTCCACTTT.

The CDR3 here is CASSQGLAATYEQYF. The DNA of the CDR3 is TGCGCCAGCAGCCAAGGACTAGCGGCTACCTACGAGCAGTACTTC. The chain joins TRBV4-1 to TRBJ2-5; 9 bases fit TRBD2. The J call could be wrong; TRBJ2-7 is a better fit for the DNA end. The CDR3 contains 15 residues. Looked up from germline, CDR1 is MGHRA and CDR2 is YSYEKL.

The rearrangement joins TRBV12-2 to TRBJ2-1; the D call of TRBD2 is as the table states it, not checked on the DNA. TRBV12-2 is a documented pseudogene. The CDR3 extends over 18 amino acids. The CDR3 DNA reads as TGTGCAAGTCGCCTGAGCCGGACTAGCGGAGACTCCTACAATGAGCAGTTCTTC. Translating it yields CASRLSRTSGDSYNEQFF.

This clone was detected once. This chain links TRBV7-3 with TRBJ2-7, with D perhaps matching TRBD2 (6 bases). The V end was cut by 5 bases, the J end by 6 bases, with 14 bases between. CDR3 length equals 13 residues. The germline V gene encodes CDR1 SGHTA and CDR2 FQGTGA. In nucleotides, the CDR3 is TGTGCCAGCAGCCCCCGGCGGGGTGGCGAGCAGTACTTC. Its protein product is CASSPRRGGEQYF.

This clone has only one observation. The rearrangement links TRBV7-2 to TRBJ2-7; 7 bases match TRBD1. Germline loops: CDR1 SGHTA, CDR2 FQGNSA. The CDR3 spans 15 residues. V shed 5 bases, J shed 2 bases, and the junction held 9 bases outside the gene matches. The CDR3: CASSPQTGNTYEQYF. For the CDR3, the DNA is TGTGCCAGCAGCCCCCAGACAGGGAATACCTACGAGCAGTACTTC.

The chain combines TRBV7-9 with TRBJ2-5, with a weak D call TRBD1 (6 bases). This CDR3 has 18 amino acids. Germline assignment: CDR1 SEHNR and CDR2 FQNEAQ (reference sequence). V dropped 1 base and J dropped 2 bases, with 20 bases sitting between them. DNA for the CDR3: TGTGCCAGCAGCTTAGTCGGACTTCTCCAGGGGCAGCAAGAGACCCAGTACTTC. Protein product: CASSLVGLLQGQQETQYF.

The chain couples TRBV27 to TRBJ2-5; TRBD2 matches 12 bases. With V trimmed by 5 bases and J by 1 base, 8 bases remained unmatched. Germline values: CDR1 MNHEY, CDR2 SMNVEV (reference sequence). The CDR3 consists of 17 residues. Here the CDR3 reads CASSPWTSGKGQETQYF. CDR3 nucleotide sequence: TGTGCCAGCAGTCCATGGACTAGCGGGAAAGGCCAAGAGACCCAGTACTTC.

This sequence joins TRBV25-1 and TRBJ2-5, with TRBD2 as a possible D gene (5 bases). The closer fit of TRBJ2-7 to the DNA end suggests the J call may be wrong. The length of the CDR3 is 13 residues. Per germline, CDR1 MGHDK and CDR2 SYGVNS. DNA of the CDR3: TGTGCCAGCAGGCCGGGATCTTCCTACGAGCAGTACTTC. Protein sequence: CASRPGSSYEQYF.

The CDR3 nucleotides are TGTGCCAGCTCGGGGTTTGGACCCTACGAGCAGTACTTC. Translating it yields CASSGFGPYEQYF. The gene calls are TRBV27 and TRBJ2-7; TRBD2 is a possible D gene (5 bases). CDR3 length equals 13 residues. Trimming removed 8 bases at V and 2 bases at J, with 13 bases between. In germline, CDR1 is MNHEY, CDR2 SMNVEV (reference sequence).